This T cell receptor (beta chain) was sequenced in a study of blood T cell repertoires in COVID-19. At the level of the study: From the United States, Italy and Spain came samples of acute and convalescent COVID-19. Nucleic acid was either cDNA or gDNA, and it came from T cells, B-cell-depleted T cells, or PBMCs.

The cohort comprised adults aged about 18 to 89 years residing in 20 to 30 US areas. Symptom resolution, clearance, or two negative PCRs marked the recovered donors of Cohort 3. Sequenced by immunoSEQ multiplex PCR; TCRdb stores in-frame clones only, minus some. The sample includes approximately 260,000 clones, about 90% of them seen just once. CDR3 size: 15 residues. Germline V gene lookup returns CDR1 SGHTA and CDR2 FQGNSA. Between the trimmed V and J ends, which lost 0 bases and 4 bases, there was a span of 12 bases. The clonotype was recovered from a woman aged 18-30 years who had recovered from COVID-19. Sequenced sample: PBMCs or T cells enriched from blood (not recorded which). V is TRBV7-2 and J is TRBJ1-2, with a possible D match to TRBD1 (5 bases). CDR3 protein: CASSLAGGVGYGYTF. DNA for the CDR3: TGTGCCAGCAGCTTAGCGGGAGGGGTCGGCTATGGCTACACCTTC.